The rows below give T cell receptor beta chains drawn from one sample of a study of CD8+CD57+ T cells in acquired aplastic anemia. TCRdb reprocessed the reads with MiXCR, giving one entry per CDR3 protein. This sample has some 180,000 distinct CDR3 sequences, with nearly 50% found just once. Material for sequencing was sorted CD4+, CD8+, or CD8+CD57+ T cells (not recorded which) from PBMCs. The receptors shown here come from a human donor with aplastic anemia. Each CDR3 is given with its conserved first and last residue. The D gene is left open where the match is weak. Clone size appears in some rows only: once, few, many, or a class for an expanded clone.

15	once	TRBV25-1	TRBJ1-4	NA	TGTGCCAGCAGTGCGTTAGGGGCAACTAATGAAAAACTGTTTTTT	CASSALGATNEKLFF
15	many	TRBV10-1	TRBJ1-2	NA	TGCGCCAGCAGTGAGTCACCCGTAGGAGCCTATGGCTACACCTTC	CASSESPVGAYGYTF
18	NA	TRBV11-2	TRBJ2-3	TRBD2	TGTGCCAGCAGCCCGCCCCCGGGACTAGCGGGGCGCACAGATACGCAGTATTTT	CASSPPPGLAGRTDTQYF
14	NA	TRBV2	TRBJ2-7	NA	TGTGCCAGCAGTGACGGCAGGTTCTCCTACGAGCAGTACTTC	CASSDGRFSYEQYF
12	NA	TRBV5-1	TRBJ2-7	TRBD2	TGCGCCAGCGGCGGGGGGGCCGGGGAGCAGTACTTC	CASGGGAGEQYF
14	NA	TRBV6-1	TRBJ2-7	NA	TGTGCCAGCAGTCGCAGGGAGATCTCCTACGAGCAGTACTTC	CASSRREISYEQYF
15	once	TRBV2	TRBJ1-1	NA	TGCGCCAGCAGTCTTCGAAGGACATCTAACACTGAAGCTTTCTTT	CASSLRRTSNTEAFF
15	NA	TRBV19	TRBJ2-7	NA	TGTGCCACATCTAGGAAGGGCGACAGCTCCTACGAGCAGTACTTC	CATSRKGDSSYEQYF
16	NA	TRBV2	TRBJ2-1	NA	TGTGCCAGCAGTGAAGCGAACGAGCGGATCTACAATGAGCAGTTCTTC	CASSEANERIYNEQFF
13	many	TRBV6-5	TRBJ1-2	NA	TGTGCCAGCCTCTCCCTTTGGACAGATGGCTACACCTTC	CASLSLWTDGYTF
13	NA	TRBV12-3/TRBV12-4	TRBJ2-7	TRBD1	TGTGCCAGCACCGGGACAGGGGCGCACGAGCAGTACTTC	CASTGTGAHEQYF
16	few	TRBV6-1	TRBJ2-3	TRBD2	TGTGCCAGCAGTATACGGACTAGCGGGGGGGCAGATACGCAGTATTTT	CASSIRTSGGADTQYF
12	many	TRBV12-3/TRBV12-4	TRBJ1-2	NA	TGTGCCACGACCGGACGGCGCTATGGCTACACCTTC	CATTGRRYGYTF
14	few	TRBV5-5	TRBJ1-5	NA	TGTGCCAGCAGCTTGGCTGATAGCAATCAGCCCCAGCATTTT	CASSLADSNQPQHF
15	NA	TRBV25-1	TRBJ2-1	TRBD2	TGTGCCAGCAGCCGGACTAGCGGGATTCCAAGTGAGCAGTTCTTC	CASSRTSGIPSEQFF
15	NA	TRBV28	TRBJ2-7	TRBD1	TGTGCCAGCAGTTTAAGGGGACAGGTGGCCTACGAGCAGTACTTC	CASSLRGQVAYEQYF
13	NA	TRBV29-1	TRBJ2-7	NA	TGCAGCGTGCAAGGAAGACCAAACTACGAGCAGTACTTC	CSVQGRPNYEQYF
14	few	TRBV19	TRBJ2-7	TRBD2	TGTGCCAGTAGTATTGGCGGGAGCTCCTACGAGCAGTACTTC	CASSIGGSSYEQYF
15	many	TRBV7-9	TRBJ2-3	NA	TGTGCCAGCAGCTTAGTGGGGGGGCTAAAGGATACGCAGTATTTT	CASSLVGGLKDTQYF
15	many	TRBV7-2	TRBJ2-1	TRBD2	TGTGCCAGCAGCTTAGGGGCTAGCGGGGGGCCTACCCAGTTCTTC	CASSLGASGGPTQFF
15	many	TRBV5-5	TRBJ2-5	TRBD1	TGTGCCAGCAGCTTCCCCGGGACAGCTCAAGAGACCCAGTACTTC	CASSFPGTAQETQYF
15	NA	TRBV10-3	TRBJ2-5	TRBD2	TGTGCCATCAGACCGGGACTAGCGTCCCAAGAGACCCAGTACTTC	CAIRPGLASQETQYF
15	NA	TRBV10-1	TRBJ2-7	TRBD1	TGCGCCAGCAGTGCGGGACAGGGCGGCTCCTACGAGCAGTACTTC	CASSAGQGGSYEQYF
13	NA	TRBV7-2	TRBJ2-7	NA	TGTGCCAGCAGCTTGAAAAGCCCCTACGTGCAGTACTTC	CASSLKSPYVQYF
15	many	TRBV6-1	TRBJ1-5	NA	TGTGCCAGCAGAGCGCAGGAAAATAGCAATCAGCCCCAGCATTTT	CASRAQENSNQPQHF
13	NA	TRBV30	TRBJ1-2	NA	TGTGCCTGGAGTCAGGGGAGTCACTATGGCTACACCTTC	CAWSQGSHYGYTF
14	many	TRBV12-3/TRBV12-4	TRBJ2-7	NA	TGTGCCAGCAGTGACCGGGACATACTCTACGAGCAGTACTTC	CASSDRDILYEQYF
15	NA	TRBV6-1	TRBJ1-3	NA	TGTGCCAGCAGTCCCCGGGCGAGATCTGGAAACACCATATATTTT	CASSPRARSGNTIYF
13	few	TRBV2	TRBJ2-7	NA	TGTGCCGGAGGGGGAGAAAAGGGCTACGAGCAGTACTTC	CAGGGEKGYEQYF
12	NA	TRBV2	TRBJ2-1	NA	TGTGCCAGCAGTGAAGCGGGAAATGAGCAGTTCTTC	CASSEAGNEQFF
14	many	TRBV6-1	TRBJ2-3	NA	TGTGCCAGCACGCTAGCGACAGGGAAGGATACGCAGTATTTT	CASTLATGKDTQYF
12	NA	TRBV20-1	TRBJ2-7	NA	TGCAGTGCTAGAGGGCAGTCCTACGAGCAGTACTTC	CSARGQSYEQYF
18	few	TRBV4-1	TRBJ2-2	TRBD2	TGCGCCAGCAGCCAAGATCCCGGACTAGCGGGGGACACCGGGGAGCTGTTTTTT	CASSQDPGLAGDTGELFF